These T cell receptor beta chains were read from a single sample in a study of cytomegalovirus exposure and HLA in healthy donors. Using immunoSEQ multiplex PCR, the repertoire was profiled, and TCRdb retains in-frame clones only, with some absent. The sample has some 42,000 clones. Sequencing input: PBMCs. These receptors were obtained from a young man in good health and CMV-seronegative. The CDR3 runs from the conserved cysteine through the conserved F or W.

j_call | v_call | cdr3_aa
TRBJ2-1 | TRBV30 | CAWSGDSGRANEQFF
TRBJ2-2 | TRBV30 | CAWGTAKTGELFF
TRBJ2-5 | TRBV7-7 | CASSFGGQETQYF
TRBJ2-1 | TRBV9 | CASSVGTLGSNEQFF
TRBJ1-2 | TRBV7-8 | CASSAFEGDYGYTF
TRBJ2-7 | TRBV6-5 | CASSSPGREVQEQYF
TRBJ2-1 | TRBV7-9 | CASSAFEASNEQFF
TRBJ2-5 | TRBV5-1 | CASSLGPQETQYF
TRBJ1-6 | TRBV5-1 | CASSLGGQNFSPLHF
TRBJ1-6 | TRBV30 | CAWSVPWDRDSHLHF
TRBJ2-7 | TRBV6-5 | CASSRTGTSDYEQYF
TRBJ1-4 | TRBV7-2 | CASSLVADEKLFF
TRBJ2-7 | TRBV5-1 | CASSFGRGTTHEQYF
TRBJ2-3 | TRBV27 | CASSLYGQVTDTQYF
TRBJ2-7 | TRBV25-1 | CASSDLAGRYEQYF
TRBJ2-1 | TRBV19 | CASSIGLAVYNEQFF
TRBJ2-1 | TRBV9 | CASSALAEQFF
TRBJ2-7 | TRBV5-1 | CASSLVDRSTPEQYF
TRBJ2-1 | TRBV5-1 | CASSLSGTSYNEQFF
TRBJ1-2 | TRBV7-2 | CASSSGTGPYGYTF
TRBJ2-7 | TRBV29-1 | CSVEGQDPLSYEQYF
TRBJ1-2 | TRBV5-1 | CASSGMGTLGYTF
TRBJ2-2 | TRBV11-2 | CASSFGGWGGTGELFF
TRBJ2-7 | TRBV7-6 | CASSEFTGDYEQYF
TRBJ2-1 | TRBV4-2 | CASSQEGLAARGHVNEQFF
TRBJ1-4 | TRBV15 | CATSRPAGGWGEKLFF
TRBJ1-6 | TRBV4-3 | CASSQDFTRASPLHF
TRBJ2-7 | TRBV9 | CASSAYSESSYEQYF
TRBJ2-7 | TRBV6-5 | CASSYSTGTYEQYF
TRBJ2-7 | TRBV2 | CASTRDTEAEQYF
TRBJ2-5 | TRBV18 | CASSPPLRSGRPGYQETQYF
TRBJ1-3 | TRBV5-1 | CASSLGIINPGSGNTIYF
TRBJ2-7 | TRBV4-3 | CASSQGLAATYEQYF
TRBJ1-3 | TRBV19 | CASSIDGWSSGNTIYF
TRBJ1-5 | TRBV5-6 | CASSRRGSQPQHF
TRBJ1-4 | TRBV7-2 | CASRLTGRHEKLFF
TRBJ1-4 | TRBV18 | CASSPARGEKLFF
TRBJ1-2 | TRBV15 | CATSEDKYYGYTF
TRBJ1-2 | TRBV29-1 | CSVGGQGGNYGYTF
TRBJ1-6 | TRBV5-1 | CASSSEPQSPLHF
TRBJ1-3 | TRBV5-1 | CASSLDGPGSRDTIYF
TRBJ2-2 | TRBV7-6 | CASSLTRGRGDETGELFF
TRBJ2-7 | TRBV7-3 | CASSPAGGYEQYF
TRBJ1-2 | TRBV18 | CASTEQGLSGYTF
TRBJ1-2 | TRBV5-8 | CASSLAGLRPNYGYTF
TRBJ2-7 | TRBV10-3 | CAISAPGQGHEQYF
TRBJ1-1 | TRBV19 | CASSVQGWVGTEAFF
TRBJ2-5 | TRBV30 | CAWSARETQYF
TRBJ1-1 | TRBV29-1 | CSVEPKHSTTEAFF
TRBJ2-5 | TRBV6-1 | CASTEEVQETQYF
TRBJ2-7 | TRBV6-5 | CASRRTGGYDEQYF
TRBJ1-1 | TRBV29-1 | CSVGGRRNTEAFF
TRBJ2-1 | TRBV4-3 | CASSQAGGRVQGEQFF
TRBJ1-4 | TRBV30 | CAWSRFRTAVNEKLFF
TRBJ1-4 | TRBV27 | CASRKTEGVANEKLFF
TRBJ2-7 | TRBV9 | CASSANQGPWEQYF
TRBJ2-1 | TRBV4-2 | CASSQDLNRGEQFF
TRBJ2-7 | TRBV4-1 | CASSQLNGQHEQYF
TRBJ1-2 | TRBV6-1 | CASSTGSSGYTF
TRBJ2-3 | TRBV4-1 | CASSQVSLGQSTDKQYF